Listed here are 25 T cell receptor beta chains from one sample, sequenced in a study of T cells in Graves' hyperthyroidism and ophthalmopathy. Researchers took RNA transcripts and amplified the TCR beta CDR3 regions from them. The HTBI set primed first-round TCR CDR3 RT-PCR. Each CDR3 protein is one row after TCRdb ran MiXCR on the multiplex PCR reads. The sample carries fewer than 350,000 distinct CDR3 sequences, approximately 15% recorded once. Sequenced input: blood. The receptor set was obtained from a woman between 35 and 50 years old with Graves' hyperthyroidism.

This clonotype appeared many times. The chain recombines TRBV18 with TRBJ2-1; D possibly corresponds to TRBD2 (6 bases). The ends were cut back, 6 bases at V and 0 bases at J, with 12 bases in the middle. The CDR3 is made up of 15 amino acids. Looked up from germline, CDR1 is KGHSH and CDR2 is LQKENI. In DNA, the CDR3 is TGTGCCAGCTCGCCGGGACTTATCTCCTACAATGAGCAGTTCTTC. Translated: CASSPGLISYNEQFF.

This clonotype was seen repeatedly, ten times or more. The chain recombines TRBV3-1 with TRBJ2-7; tentative D call: TRBD1 (6 bases). CDR1 LGHDT and CDR2 YNNKEL come from the germline V gene (reference sequence). The CDR3 loop spans 14 amino acids. The V gene lost 4 bases and the J gene lost 5 bases, with 15 bases spanning the gap. The CDR3 nucleotides read TGTGCCAGCAGCCGGGTGACAGGTCCCCACGAGCAGTACTTC. Protein sequence: CASSRVTGPHEQYF.

This clonotype was found many times. The chain is built from TRBV7-2 and TRBJ2-1; TRBD1 matches at 9 bases. V trimming: 2 bases; J trimming: 6 bases; junction bases outside the gene matches: 8. The germline CDR1 and CDR2 sequences are SGHTA and FQGNSA. CDR3 size: 16 residues. The CDR3 sequence is CASSLLGQGGINEQFF. In DNA form, the CDR3 reads TGTGCCAGCAGCTTACTGGGACAGGGAGGGATCAATGAGCAGTTCTTC.

There are many counts of this clonotype. CDR3 in amino acids: CASSGGRETQYF. For the CDR3, the DNA is TGTGCCAGCAGCGGTGGACGAGAGACCCAGTACTTC. The chain combines TRBV2 with TRBJ2-5; D gene uncertain. Germline V gene data show CDR1 as SNHLY and CDR2 as FYNNEI. Deletions cut 6 bases from V and 4 bases from J, with 9 bases between. CDR3 length: 12 residues.

This clonotype was seen at least ten times. The J gene is TRBJ2-5, the V gene TRBV25-1; D may be TRBD2 (5 bases). Deletions cut 6 bases from V and 7 bases from J, with 15 bases between. The V gene's germline CDR1 is MGHDK and CDR2 SYGVNS. This CDR3 is built from 13 residues. For the CDR3, the DNA is TGTGCCAGCAGGGGAGCGGCTGAGGTGACCCAGTACTTC. Its translation is CASRGAAEVTQYF.

The chain recombines TRBV12-3 or TRBV12-4 with TRBJ1-5; 9 bases are a match to TRBD1. The CDR3 has 19 residues. J gave up 4 bases and V 6 bases, and 19 bases lay outside the gene matches. CDR3 bases: TGTGCCAGCAGCAAACCCGGACAGGGGTCAACCTTAGGGAATCAGCCCCAGCATTTT. Protein: CASSKPGQGSTLGNQPQHF.

This clonotype was seen at least ten times. The chain is built from TRBV24-1 and TRBJ2-1, with TRBD2 identical over 7 bases. This CDR3 has 14 residues. The germline V gene encodes CDR1 KGHDR and CDR2 SFDVKD. With V trimmed by 3 bases and J by 10 bases, 8 bases remained unmatched. The CDR3 region is CATSDLAVQREQFF. For the CDR3, the DNA is TGTGCCACCAGTGATCTAGCGGTTCAAAGGGAGCAGTTCTTC.

In its sample, this clonotype was seen many times. This chain joins TRBV12-5 and TRBJ2-1; D call uncertain. This CDR3 has 15 residues. The V end was cut by 1 base, the J end by 3 bases, with 10 bases between. Germline CDR1 and CDR2: LGHNT and FRNRAP. The CDR3 here is CASGLESILYNEQFF. The CDR3 DNA sequence: TGTGCTAGTGGTTTGGAGTCCATTCTCTACAATGAGCAGTTCTTC. The entire variable domain, with the rest obtained from reference TRBV12-5 and TRBJ2-1, is as follows: DARVTQTPRHKVTEMGQEVTMRCQPILGHNTVFWYRQTMMQGLELLAYFRNRAPLDDSGMPKDRFSAEMPDATLATLKIQPSEPRDSAVYFCASGLESILYNEQFFGPGTRLTVL.

This clonotype was found many times. The chain couples TRBV18 to TRBJ1-1; no firm D call. CDR1 is KGHSH, CDR2 LQKENI, per germline. Trimming took off 1 base at V and 2 bases at J, with 5 bases between the two ends. The CDR3 has 13 residues. This chain's CDR3 is CASSPQENTEAFF. The CDR3, as DNA: TGTGCCAGCTCACCACAAGAAAACACTGAAGCTTTCTTT.

This clonotype has at least ten counts. The chain is built from TRBV11-1 and TRBJ2-1; 14 nucleotides align to TRBD2. V lost 1 base to trimming and J lost 3 bases; unmatched junction nucleotides: 5. CDR1 is SGHAT, CDR2 FQDESV, per germline (reference sequence). This CDR3 has 18 amino acids. This CDR3 is CASSLGGLAGGIYNEQFF. DNA for the CDR3: TGTGCCAGCAGCTTAGGCGGACTAGCGGGAGGAATCTACAATGAGCAGTTCTTC. Combining the CDR3 with reference TRBV11-1 and TRBJ2-1 gives the whole variable domain EAEVAQSPRYKITEKSQAVAFWCDPISGHATLYWYRQILGQGPELLVQFQDESVVDDSQLPKDRFSAERLKGVDSTLKIQPAELGDSAMYLCASSLGGLAGGIYNEQFFGPGTRLTVL.

This clonotype occurred many times. The CDR3 sequence is CASSGGDANTGELFF. The DNA for the CDR3 is TGTGCCAGCAGCGGAGGGGACGCGAACACCGGGGAGCTGTTTTTT. This rearrangement joins TRBV6-1 to TRBJ2-2; possible D gene TRBD2, 6 bases. Germline V gene sequence: CDR1 MNHNS, CDR2 SASEGT. The CDR3 is 15 amino acids. V was pared by 6 bases and J by 0 bases, with 11 bases between.

This clonotype was seen many times. This chain connects TRBV20-1 to TRBJ1-5, with unresolved D. The V end lost 2 bases, the J end lost 4 bases, and 9 bases lay between the germline ends. Germline assignment: CDR1 DFQATT and CDR2 SNEGSKA (reference sequence). The CDR3 has 13 amino acids. CDR3 sequence reads: CSARTSSNQPQHF. In DNA, the CDR3 is TGCAGTGCTAGAACGTCCAGTAATCAGCCCCAGCATTTT.

In its sample, this clonotype was seen many times. This chain joins TRBV7-9 and TRBJ1-2; D unresolved. CDR1 SEHNR and CDR2 FQNEAQ come from the germline V gene (reference sequence). The germline V and J ends were trimmed by 3 bases and 5 bases, with 13 bases remaining between them. The CDR3 is 14 residues long. DNA for the CDR3: TGTGCCAGCAGCTTTCACCGGGCGGGGTATGGCTACACCTTC. Translated, it gives CASSFHRAGYGYTF.

The chain joins TRBV3-1 to TRBJ2-7; 9 bases map to TRBD1. V gave up 2 bases and J gave up 5 bases; unmatched junction bases: 7. The V gene's germline CDR1 is LGHDT and CDR2 YNNKEL (reference sequence). The CDR3 is 15 amino acids. The DNA for the CDR3 is TGTGCCAGCAGCCAACAGCCCGGGACAGGGAACGAGCAGTACTTC. It specifies CASSQQPGTGNEQYF.

The sample holds many counts of this clonotype. The chain carries TRBV29-1 and TRBJ1-1, with 9 bases fitting TRBD1. The CDR3 has 13 amino acids. The V segment lost 8 bases and the J segment 2 bases; nucleotides outside the gene matches: 6. Germline assignment: CDR1 SQVTM and CDR2 ANQGSEA. This CDR3 is CSTTGGPNTEAFF. CDR3 nucleotide sequence: TGCAGCACGACAGGGGGACCAAACACTGAAGCTTTCTTT.

This clonotype was observed a few times. The CDR3 DNA sequence: TGTGCCATCAGGGACAGGGACGGAGGATACGAGCAGTACTTC. This sequence encodes CAIRDRDGGYEQYF. The gene calls are TRBV10-3 and TRBJ2-7; the match to TRBD1 covers 8 bases. CDR3 length: 14 amino acids. Germline values: CDR1 ENHRY, CDR2 SYGVKD. V shed 6 bases, J shed 4 bases, and the junction held 8 bases outside the gene matches.

This clonotype has ten or more counts. The rearrangement uses TRBV30 and TRBJ1-1; D remains unclear. The CDR3 length is 12 residues. The germline gives CDR1 GTSNPN, CDR2 SVGIG (reference sequence). Trimming cost V 3 bases and J 7 bases, with 12 bases left between them. The CDR3 region has the DNA TGTGCCTGGAGAATCAAGGGTTTTGAAGCTTTCTTT. This gives the protein CAWRIKGFEAFF.

This clonotype was found a few times. Likely a read error: the CDR3 ends without its conserved phenylalanine or tryptophan. This sequence joins TRBV3-1 and TRBJ2-5; D remains unclear. This CDR3 is built from 13 residues. V lost 5 bases and J lost 5, with 12 bases in between. Germline CDR1 and CDR2: LGHDT and YNNKEL (reference sequence). CDR3 sequence (DNA): TGTGCCAGCAGCTTCCAAGTGTCTGAGACCCAGTACCTC. Its translation is CASSFQVSETQYL.

Ten or more counts support this clonotype. V is TRBV2 and J is TRBJ2-3; 7 bases align to TRBD2. J was trimmed by 8 bases and V by 4 bases; bases with no gene match: 6. The germline gives CDR1 SNHLY, CDR2 FYNNEI. This CDR3 spans 13 amino acids. CDR3 amino acids: CASSAIPGGTQYF. For the CDR3, the DNA is TGTGCCAGCAGTGCGATCCCGGGGGGTACGCAGTATTTT.

This clonotype was counted at least ten times. This rearrangement joins TRBV19 to TRBJ1-5, with 9 bases matching TRBD1. Per germline, CDR1 LNHDA and CDR2 SQIVND (reference sequence). The CDR3 has 15 amino acids. Trimming cost V 5 bases and J 3 bases; bases outside gene matches: 5. The CDR3: CASSVGQGPNQPQHF. CDR3 DNA: TGTGCCAGTAGTGTGGGACAGGGACCCAATCAGCCCCAGCATTTT.

This clonotype came up many times. J is TRBJ2-2 and V is TRBV5-1; D may be TRBD2 (6 bases). CDR1 is SGHRS, CDR2 YFSETQ, per germline. The CDR3 loop spans 18 amino acids. The V and J ends lost 0 bases and 3 bases respectively, with 18 bases between them. The CDR3 is CASSLETLASSYTGELFF. CDR3 bases: TGCGCCAGCAGCTTGGAAACGCTAGCGTCAAGTTACACCGGGGAGCTGTTTTTT. Full variable domain (remainder filled in from reference TRBV5-1 and TRBJ2-2): KAGVTQTPRYLIKTRGQQVTLSCSPISGHRSVSWYQQTPGQGLQFLFEYFSETQRNKGNFPGRFSGRQFSNSRSEMNVSTLELGDSALYLCASSLETLASSYTGELFFGEGSRLTVL.

This clonotype was recorded at least ten times. In nucleotides, the CDR3 is TGTGCCAGCAGTATCCCATGGACAGAGAACACTGAAGCTTTCTTT. Residues: CASSIPWTENTEAFF. The J gene is TRBJ1-1, the V gene TRBV12-3 or TRBV12-4; perhaps TRBD1 as D (6 bases). The CDR3 totals 15 residues. With 5 bases removed from V and 1 base from J, the gap between germline ends came to 14 bases.

As concerns this clonotype: A read error may explain this, as a much larger clone is one base away. The chain joins TRBV6-2 or TRBV6-3 to TRBJ2-7, with D possibly being TRBD1 or TRBD2 (5 bases each). Germline CDR1 reads MNHEY; CDR2 reads SVGEGT. V lost 6 bases and J 9 bases, leaving 15 bases between the germline ends. The CDR3 has 12 residues. The CDR3 here is CASSRDETGQYF. In DNA, the CDR3 is TGTGCCAGCAGCCGGGACGAAACCGGGCAGTACTTC.

This clonotype was found many times. V gene TRBV20-1 combines with J gene TRBJ2-2; 12 bases match TRBD2. J was trimmed by 0 bases and V by 2 bases; bases with no gene match: 7. Per germline, CDR1 DFQATT and CDR2 SNEGSKA (reference sequence). The CDR3 covers 18 residues. The CDR3 region is CSARLLAGGFANTGELFF. The CDR3 region has the DNA TGCAGTGCTAGACTCCTAGCGGGAGGGTTCGCGAACACCGGGGAGCTGTTTTTT.

This clonotype has a handful of counts. The genes are TRBV5-4 and TRBJ2-3; possible D gene TRBD2, 5 bases. Between the trimmed V and J ends, which lost 4 bases and 4 bases, there was a span of 13 bases. CDR3 length: 14 residues. CDR1 and CDR2 (germline): SGHNT, YYREEE (reference sequence). CDR3 bases: TGTGCCAGCAGCGCCGCGGGCGGGCCAGATACGCAGTATTTT. Protein: CASSAAGGPDTQYF. The complete variable domain, with remaining parts taken from reference TRBV5-4 and TRBJ2-3, reads ETGVTQSPTHLIKTRGQQVTLRCSSQSGHNTVSWYQQALGQGPQFIFQYYREEENGRGNFPPRFSGLQFPNYSSELNVNALELDDSALYLCASSAAGGPDTQYFGPGTRLTVL.